The clone carrying this T cell receptor (beta chain) appeared once. These data belong to a study of blood T cell repertoires in COVID-19. Whole-study context: Specimens from acute and convalescent COVID-19 originated in the United States, Italy and Spain. The cDNA or gDNA used as material had been derived from T cells, B-cell-depleted T cells, or PBMCs.

Sequenced by immunoSEQ multiplex PCR; TCRdb stores in-frame clones only, minus some. The sample lists 150,000 or so clones; roughly nine tenths were seen once. CDR3 length: 15 amino acids. The V segment lost 4 bases and the J segment 1 base; nucleotides outside the gene matches: 5. Germline CDR1 and CDR2: LNHDA and SQIVND (reference sequence). The sequence was collected from a woman aged 65 to 85 with acute or convalescent COVID-19. V usage is TRBV19 and J usage is TRBJ1-2; 8 positions agree with TRBD1. Sequences were obtained from peripheral blood. The chain's CDR3 is CASSTTGAFNYGYTF. For the CDR3, the DNA is TGTGCCAGTAGTACGACAGGGGCCTTTAACTATGGCTACACCTTC.